This entry features one T cell receptor beta chain sequence. Profiling relied on immunoSEQ multiplex PCR, and the TCRdb table lists in-frame clones only, not all of them. This repertoire shows more than 900,000 clones, about 80% found once; its top ten account for 0.55% to 0.7%. The data belong to a study of shared clonotypes between healthy human individuals. The CDR3 is 14 amino acids. From germline, CDR1 is MNHNS and CDR2 SASEGT. The V and J ends lost 7 bases and 5 bases respectively, with 15 bases between them. The chain has TRBV6-1 and TRBJ2-4, with a tentative D call TRBD2 (6 bases). Source material: memory CD4+ T cells from PBMCs. Indicated subset: CD45RA-negative fraction. This TCR came from a man between 18 and 35 years old in good health. Some clones in this sample may be carry-over from other donors' samples. DNA for the CDR3: TGTGCCAGCACTTTATTCGGGGAGGAAAACATTCAGTACTTC. Translation gives CASTLFGEENIQYF.